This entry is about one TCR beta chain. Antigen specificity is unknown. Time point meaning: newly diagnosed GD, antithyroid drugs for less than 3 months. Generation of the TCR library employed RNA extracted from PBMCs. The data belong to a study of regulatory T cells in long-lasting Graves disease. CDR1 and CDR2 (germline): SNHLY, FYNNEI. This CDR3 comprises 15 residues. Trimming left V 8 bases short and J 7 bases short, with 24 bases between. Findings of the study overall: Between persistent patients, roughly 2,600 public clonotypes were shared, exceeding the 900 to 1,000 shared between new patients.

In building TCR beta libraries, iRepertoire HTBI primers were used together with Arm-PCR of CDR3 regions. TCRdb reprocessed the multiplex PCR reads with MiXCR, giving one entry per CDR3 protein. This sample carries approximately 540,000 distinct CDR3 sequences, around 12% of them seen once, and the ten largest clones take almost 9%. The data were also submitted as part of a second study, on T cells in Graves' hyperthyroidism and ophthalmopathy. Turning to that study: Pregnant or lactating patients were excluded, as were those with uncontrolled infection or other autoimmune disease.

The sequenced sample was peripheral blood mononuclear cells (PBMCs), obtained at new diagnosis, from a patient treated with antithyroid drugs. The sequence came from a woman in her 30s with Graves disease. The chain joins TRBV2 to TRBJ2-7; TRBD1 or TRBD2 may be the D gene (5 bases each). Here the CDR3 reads CASSQPGRPPGEQYF. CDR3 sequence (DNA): TGTGCCAGCTCTCAGCCGGGACGGCCACCGGGGGAGCAGTACTTC.